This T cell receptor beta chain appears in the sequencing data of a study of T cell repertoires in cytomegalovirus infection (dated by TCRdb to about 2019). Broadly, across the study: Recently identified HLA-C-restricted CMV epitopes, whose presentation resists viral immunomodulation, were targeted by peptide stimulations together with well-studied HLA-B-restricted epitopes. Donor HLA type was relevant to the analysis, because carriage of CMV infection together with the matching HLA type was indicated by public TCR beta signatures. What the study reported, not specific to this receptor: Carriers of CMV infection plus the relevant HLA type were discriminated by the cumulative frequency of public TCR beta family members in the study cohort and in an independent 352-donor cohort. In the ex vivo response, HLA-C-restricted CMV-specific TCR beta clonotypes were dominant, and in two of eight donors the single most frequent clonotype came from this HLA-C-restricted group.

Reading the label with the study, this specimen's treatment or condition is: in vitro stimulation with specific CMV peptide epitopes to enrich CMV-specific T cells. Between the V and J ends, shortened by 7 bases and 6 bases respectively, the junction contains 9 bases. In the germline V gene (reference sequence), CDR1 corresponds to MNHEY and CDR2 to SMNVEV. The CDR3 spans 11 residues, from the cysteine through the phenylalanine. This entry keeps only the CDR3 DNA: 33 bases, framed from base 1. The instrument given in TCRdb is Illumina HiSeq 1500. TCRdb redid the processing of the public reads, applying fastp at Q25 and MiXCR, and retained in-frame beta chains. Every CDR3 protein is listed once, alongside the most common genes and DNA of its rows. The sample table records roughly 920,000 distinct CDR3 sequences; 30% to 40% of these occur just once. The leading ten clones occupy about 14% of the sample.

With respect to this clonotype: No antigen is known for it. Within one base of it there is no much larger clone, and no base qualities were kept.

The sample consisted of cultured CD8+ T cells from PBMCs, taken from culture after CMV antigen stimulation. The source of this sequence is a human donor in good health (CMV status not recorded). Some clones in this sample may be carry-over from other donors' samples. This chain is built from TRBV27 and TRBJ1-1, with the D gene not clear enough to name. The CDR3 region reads CASKGIAEAFF. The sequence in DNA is TGTGCCAGCAAGGGTATCGCTGAAGCTTTCTTT.